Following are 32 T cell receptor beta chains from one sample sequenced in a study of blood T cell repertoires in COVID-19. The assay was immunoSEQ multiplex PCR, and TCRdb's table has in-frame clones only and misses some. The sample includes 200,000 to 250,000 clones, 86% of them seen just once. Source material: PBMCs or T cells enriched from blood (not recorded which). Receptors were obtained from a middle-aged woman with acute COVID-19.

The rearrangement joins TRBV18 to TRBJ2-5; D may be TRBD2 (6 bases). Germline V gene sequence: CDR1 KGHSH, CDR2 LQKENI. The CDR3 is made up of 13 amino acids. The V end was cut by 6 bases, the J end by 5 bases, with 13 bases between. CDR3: CASSWRGWETQYF. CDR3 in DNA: TGTGCCAGCTCCTGGAGGGGTTGGGAGACCCAGTACTTC.

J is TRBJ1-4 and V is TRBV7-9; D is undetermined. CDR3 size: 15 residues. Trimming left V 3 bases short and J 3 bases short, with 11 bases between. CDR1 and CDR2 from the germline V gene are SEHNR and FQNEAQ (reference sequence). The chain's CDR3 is CASSFGRAANEKLFF. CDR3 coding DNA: TGTGCCAGCAGCTTTGGGCGGGCGGCTAATGAAAAACTGTTTTTT.

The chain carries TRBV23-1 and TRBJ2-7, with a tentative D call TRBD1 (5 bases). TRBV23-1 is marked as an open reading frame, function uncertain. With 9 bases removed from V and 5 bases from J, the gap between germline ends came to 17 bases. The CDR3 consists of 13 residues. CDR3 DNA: TGCGCCAGGGGGCACAGGCAGTGTCACGAGCAGTACTTC. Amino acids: CARGHRQCHEQYF.

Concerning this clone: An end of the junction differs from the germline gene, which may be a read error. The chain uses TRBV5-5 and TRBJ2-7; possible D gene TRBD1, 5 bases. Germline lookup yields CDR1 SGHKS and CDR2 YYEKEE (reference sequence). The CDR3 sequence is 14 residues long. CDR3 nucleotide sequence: TGTGCCAGCAGCTTGCAGGGCTTCAACTACGAGCAATACTTC. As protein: CASSLQGFNYEQYF.

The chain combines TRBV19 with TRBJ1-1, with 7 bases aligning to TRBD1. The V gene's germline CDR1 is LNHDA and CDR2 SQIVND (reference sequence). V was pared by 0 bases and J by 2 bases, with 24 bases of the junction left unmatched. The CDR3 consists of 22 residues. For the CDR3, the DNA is TGTGCCAGTAGTATAGATCCTTTTAGGGTGTCGCCCCAGGGGGTTGGCAACACTGAAGCTTTCTTT. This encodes CASSIDPFRVSPQGVGNTEAFF.

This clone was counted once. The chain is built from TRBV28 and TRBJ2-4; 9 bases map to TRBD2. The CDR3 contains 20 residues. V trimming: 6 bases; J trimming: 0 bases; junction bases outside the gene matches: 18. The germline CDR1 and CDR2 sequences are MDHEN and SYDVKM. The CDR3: CASSPFMLREGPIAKNIQYF. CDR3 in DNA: TGTGCCAGCAGCCCGTTTATGTTGCGGGAGGGCCCTATAGCCAAAAACATTCAGTACTTC.

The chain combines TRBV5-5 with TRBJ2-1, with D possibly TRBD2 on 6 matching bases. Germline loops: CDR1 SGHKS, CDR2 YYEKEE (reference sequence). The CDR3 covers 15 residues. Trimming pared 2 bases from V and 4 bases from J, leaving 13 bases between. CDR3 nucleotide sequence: TGTGCCAGCAGCTTTCGGGCTAGCGAGTACAATGAGCAGTTCTTC. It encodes CASSFRASEYNEQFF.

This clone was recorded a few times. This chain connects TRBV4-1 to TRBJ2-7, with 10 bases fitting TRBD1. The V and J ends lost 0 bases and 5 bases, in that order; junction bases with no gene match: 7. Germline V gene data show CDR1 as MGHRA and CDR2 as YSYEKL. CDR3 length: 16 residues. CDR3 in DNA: TGCGCCAGCAGCCAAGAGGGTCCGGGACAGGGGCACGAGCAGTACTTC. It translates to CASSQEGPGQGHEQYF.

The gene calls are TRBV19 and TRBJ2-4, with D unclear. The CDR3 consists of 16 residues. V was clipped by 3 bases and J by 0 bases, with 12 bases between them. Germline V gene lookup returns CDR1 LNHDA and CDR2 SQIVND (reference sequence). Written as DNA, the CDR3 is TGTGCCAGTAGTATGGTAGACATTCAAGCCAAAAACATTCAGTACTTC. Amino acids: CASSMVDIQAKNIQYF.

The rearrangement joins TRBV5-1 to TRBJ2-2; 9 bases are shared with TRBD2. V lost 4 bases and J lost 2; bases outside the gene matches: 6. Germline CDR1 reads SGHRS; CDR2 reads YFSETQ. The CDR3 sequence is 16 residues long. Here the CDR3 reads CASSLAGSTNTGELFF. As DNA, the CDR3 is TGCGCCAGCAGCCTAGCGGGGTCTACAAACACCGGGGAGCTGTTTTTT.

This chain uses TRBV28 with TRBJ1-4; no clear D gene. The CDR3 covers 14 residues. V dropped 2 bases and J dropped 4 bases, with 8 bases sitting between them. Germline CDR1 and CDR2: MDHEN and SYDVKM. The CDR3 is CASSLRGNNEKLFF. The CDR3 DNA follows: TGTGCCAGCAGTTTACGGGGTAATAATGAAAAACTGTTTTTT.

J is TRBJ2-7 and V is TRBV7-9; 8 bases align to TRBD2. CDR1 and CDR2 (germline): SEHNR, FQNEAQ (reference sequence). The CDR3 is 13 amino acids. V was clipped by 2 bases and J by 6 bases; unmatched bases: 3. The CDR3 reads CASSLSAGGEQYF. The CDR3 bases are TGTGCCAGCAGCTTAAGTGCGGGGGGCGAGCAGTACTTC.

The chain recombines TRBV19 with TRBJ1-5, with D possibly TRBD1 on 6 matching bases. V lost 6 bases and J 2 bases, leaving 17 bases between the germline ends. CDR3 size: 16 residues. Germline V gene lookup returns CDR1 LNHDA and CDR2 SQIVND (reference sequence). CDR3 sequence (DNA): TGTGCCAGTAGACCTCGCGGACAGATACGCAATCAGCCCCAGCATTTT. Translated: CASRPRGQIRNQPQHF.

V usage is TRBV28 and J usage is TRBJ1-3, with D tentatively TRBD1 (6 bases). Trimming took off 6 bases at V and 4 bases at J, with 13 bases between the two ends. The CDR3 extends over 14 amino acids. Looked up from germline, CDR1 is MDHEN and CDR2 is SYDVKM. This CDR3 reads CASSEGQYGNTIYF. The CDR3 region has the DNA TGTGCCAGCAGCGAGGGACAATACGGAAACACCATATATTTT.

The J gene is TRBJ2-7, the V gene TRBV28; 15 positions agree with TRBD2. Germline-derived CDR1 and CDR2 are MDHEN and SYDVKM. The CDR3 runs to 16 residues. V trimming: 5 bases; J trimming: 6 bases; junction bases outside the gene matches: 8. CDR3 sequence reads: CASSRTSGRAKGEQYF. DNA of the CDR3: TGTGCCAGCAGTAGGACTAGCGGGAGGGCCAAGGGCGAGCAGTACTTC.

Here the CDR3 DNA reads TGTGCCAGCAGTCAGGGGACCAACTCCATCACAGATACGCAGTATTTT. Translating gives CASSQGTNSITDTQYF. The chain has TRBV11-3 and TRBJ2-3, with D possibly matching TRBD1 (6 bases). V was clipped by 6 bases and J by 2 bases, with 18 bases between them. CDR1 is SGHNT and CDR2 is YENEEA in the germline V gene. The CDR3 extends over 16 amino acids.

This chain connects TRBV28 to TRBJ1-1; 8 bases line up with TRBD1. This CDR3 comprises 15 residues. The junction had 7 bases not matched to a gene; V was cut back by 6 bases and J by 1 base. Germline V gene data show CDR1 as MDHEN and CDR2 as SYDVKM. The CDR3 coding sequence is TGTGCCAGCAGAGTTCAGGGGGCCGGGAACACTGAAGCTTTCTTT. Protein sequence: CASRVQGAGNTEAFF.

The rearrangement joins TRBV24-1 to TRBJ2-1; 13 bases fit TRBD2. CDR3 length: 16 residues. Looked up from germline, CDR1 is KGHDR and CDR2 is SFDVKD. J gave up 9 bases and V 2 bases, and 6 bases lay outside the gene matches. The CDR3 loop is CATSDSTSGRAFEQFF. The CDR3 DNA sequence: TGTGCCACCAGTGATTCCACTAGCGGGAGGGCCTTTGAGCAGTTCTTC.

This chain's CDR3 is CASSYSILAGTEQYF. CDR3 DNA: TGTGCCAGCAGTTACTCAATTCTAGCGGGAACCGAGCAGTACTTC. The chain carries TRBV6-5 and TRBJ2-7; 9 bases are a match to TRBD2. The CDR3 has 15 amino acids. The J segment lost 6 bases and the V segment lost 0 bases, leaving 6 bases of the junction unmatched. Germline loops: CDR1 MNHEY, CDR2 SVGAGI.

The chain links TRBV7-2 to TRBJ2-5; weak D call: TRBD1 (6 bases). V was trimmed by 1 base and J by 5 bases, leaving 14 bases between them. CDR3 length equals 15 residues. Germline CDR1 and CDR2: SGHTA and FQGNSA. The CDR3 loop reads CASSLGQVLRETQYF. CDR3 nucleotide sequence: TGTGCCAGCAGCTTAGGACAGGTTCTCCGTGAGACCCAGTACTTC.

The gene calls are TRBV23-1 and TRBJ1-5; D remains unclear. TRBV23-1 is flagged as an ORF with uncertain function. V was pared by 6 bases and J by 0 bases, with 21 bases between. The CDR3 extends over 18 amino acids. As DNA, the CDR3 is TGCGCCAGCAGCCCAAGCGGGGATCCTTTGTATAGCAATCAGCCCCAGCATTTT. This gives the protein CASSPSGDPLYSNQPQHF.

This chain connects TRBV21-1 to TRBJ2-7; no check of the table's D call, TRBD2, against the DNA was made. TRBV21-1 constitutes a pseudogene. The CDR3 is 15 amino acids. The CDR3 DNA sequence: TGTGCCAGCAGCAAACTCCTAGCGGGAGGGGAGGAGCAGTACTTC. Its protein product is CASSKLLAGGEEQYF.

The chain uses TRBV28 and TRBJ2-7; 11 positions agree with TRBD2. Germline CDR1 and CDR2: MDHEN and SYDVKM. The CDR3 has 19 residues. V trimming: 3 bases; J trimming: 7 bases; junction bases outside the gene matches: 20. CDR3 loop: CASSFARGTSGTLRGEQYF. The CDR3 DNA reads TGTGCCAGCAGTTTCGCCCGGGGGACTAGCGGAACCCTGAGGGGAGAGCAGTACTTC.

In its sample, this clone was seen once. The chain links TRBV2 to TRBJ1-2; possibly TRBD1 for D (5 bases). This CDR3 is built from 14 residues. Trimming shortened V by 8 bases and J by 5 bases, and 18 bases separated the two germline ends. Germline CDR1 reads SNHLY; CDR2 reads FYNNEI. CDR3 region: CASRGAGHLYGYTF. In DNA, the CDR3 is TGTGCCAGCCGCGGGGCAGGCCACCTTTATGGCTACACCTTC.

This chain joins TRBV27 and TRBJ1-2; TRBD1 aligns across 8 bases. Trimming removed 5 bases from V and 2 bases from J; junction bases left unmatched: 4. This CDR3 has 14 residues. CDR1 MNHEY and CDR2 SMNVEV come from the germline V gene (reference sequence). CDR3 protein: CASSQGQANYGYTF. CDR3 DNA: TGTGCCAGCAGTCAGGGACAGGCAAACTATGGCTACACCTTC.

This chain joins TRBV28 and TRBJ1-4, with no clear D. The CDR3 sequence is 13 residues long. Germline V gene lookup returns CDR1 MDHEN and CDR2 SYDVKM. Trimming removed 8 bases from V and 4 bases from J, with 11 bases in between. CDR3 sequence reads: CASLEPNNEKLFF. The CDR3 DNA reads TGTGCCAGCTTGGAGCCGAATAATGAAAAACTGTTTTTT.

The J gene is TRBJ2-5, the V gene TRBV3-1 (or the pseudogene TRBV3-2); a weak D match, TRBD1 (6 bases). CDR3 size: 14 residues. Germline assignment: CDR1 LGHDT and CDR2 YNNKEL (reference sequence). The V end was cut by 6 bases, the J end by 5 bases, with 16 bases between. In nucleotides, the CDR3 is TGTGCCAGCAGACGCAGGGGAAATACGGAGACCCAGTACTTC. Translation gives CASRRRGNTETQYF.

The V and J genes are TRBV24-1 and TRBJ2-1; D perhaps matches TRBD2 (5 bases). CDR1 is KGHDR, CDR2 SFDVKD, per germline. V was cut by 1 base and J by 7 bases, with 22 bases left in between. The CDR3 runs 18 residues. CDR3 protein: CATSDFPTVEAKLNEQFF. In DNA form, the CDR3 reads TGTGCCACCAGTGATTTCCCGACGGTGGAGGCTAAACTGAATGAGCAGTTCTTC.

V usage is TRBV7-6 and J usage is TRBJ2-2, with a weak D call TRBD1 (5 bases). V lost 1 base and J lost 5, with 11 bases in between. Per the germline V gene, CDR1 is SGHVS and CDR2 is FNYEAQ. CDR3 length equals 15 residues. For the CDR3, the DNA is TGTGCCAGCAGCTTAGACCAGGGAAGGACCGGGGAGCTGTTTTTT. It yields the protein CASSLDQGRTGELFF.

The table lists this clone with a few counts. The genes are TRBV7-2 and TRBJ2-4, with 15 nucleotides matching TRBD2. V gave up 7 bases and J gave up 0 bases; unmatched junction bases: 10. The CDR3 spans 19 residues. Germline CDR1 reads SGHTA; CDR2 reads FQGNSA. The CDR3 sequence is CASNGEGLAGGGAKNIQYF. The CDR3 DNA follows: TGTGCCAGCAACGGGGAGGGACTAGCGGGAGGTGGAGCCAAAAACATTCAGTACTTC.

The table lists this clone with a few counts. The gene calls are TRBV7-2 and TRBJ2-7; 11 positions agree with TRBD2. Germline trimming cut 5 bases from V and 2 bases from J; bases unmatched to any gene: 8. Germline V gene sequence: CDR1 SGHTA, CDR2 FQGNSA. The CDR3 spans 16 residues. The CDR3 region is CASSLFIAGGTYEQYF. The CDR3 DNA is TGTGCCAGCAGCCTGTTCATAGCGGGAGGGACCTACGAGCAGTACTTC. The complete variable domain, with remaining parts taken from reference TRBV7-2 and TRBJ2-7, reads GAGVSQSPSNKVTEKGKDVELRCDPISGHTALYWYRQSLGQGLEFLIYFQGNSAPDKSGLPSDRFSAERTGGSVSTLTIQRTQQEDSAVYLCASSLFIAGGTYEQYFGPGTRLTVT.

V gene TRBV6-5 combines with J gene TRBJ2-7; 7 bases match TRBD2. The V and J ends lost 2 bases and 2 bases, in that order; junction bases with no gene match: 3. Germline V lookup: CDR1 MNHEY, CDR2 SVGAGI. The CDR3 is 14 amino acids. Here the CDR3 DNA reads TGTGCCAGCAGTTACAGCGGGAAACCCTACGAGCAGTACTTC. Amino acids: CASSYSGKPYEQYF.